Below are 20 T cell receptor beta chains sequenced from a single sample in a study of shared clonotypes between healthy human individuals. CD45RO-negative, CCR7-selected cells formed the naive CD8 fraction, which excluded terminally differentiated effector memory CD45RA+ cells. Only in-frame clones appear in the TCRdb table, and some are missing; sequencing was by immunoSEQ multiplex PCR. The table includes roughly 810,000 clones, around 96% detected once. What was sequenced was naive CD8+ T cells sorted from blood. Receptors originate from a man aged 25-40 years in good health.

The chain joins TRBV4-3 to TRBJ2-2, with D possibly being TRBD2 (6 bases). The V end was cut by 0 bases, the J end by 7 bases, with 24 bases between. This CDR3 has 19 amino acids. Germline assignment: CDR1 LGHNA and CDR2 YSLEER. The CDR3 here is CASSQDYPIAVLRGGELFF. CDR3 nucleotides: TGCGCCAGCAGCCAAGACTATCCCATAGCGGTCCTCCGGGGCGGGGAGCTGTTTTTT.

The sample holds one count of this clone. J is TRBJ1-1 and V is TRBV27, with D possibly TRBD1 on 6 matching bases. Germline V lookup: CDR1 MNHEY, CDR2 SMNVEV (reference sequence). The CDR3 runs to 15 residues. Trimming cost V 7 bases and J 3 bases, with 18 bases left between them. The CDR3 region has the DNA TGTGCCAGCAAGACCCTCGGACGACAGGACACTGAAGCTTTCTTT. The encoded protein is CASKTLGRQDTEAFF.

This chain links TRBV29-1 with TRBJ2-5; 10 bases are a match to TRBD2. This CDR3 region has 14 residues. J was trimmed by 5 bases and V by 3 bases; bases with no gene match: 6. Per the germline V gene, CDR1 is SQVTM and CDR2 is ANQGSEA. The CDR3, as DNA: TGCAGCGTTGATGAGCGGGAGGGCAGGGAGACCCAGTACTTC. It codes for CSVDEREGRETQYF.

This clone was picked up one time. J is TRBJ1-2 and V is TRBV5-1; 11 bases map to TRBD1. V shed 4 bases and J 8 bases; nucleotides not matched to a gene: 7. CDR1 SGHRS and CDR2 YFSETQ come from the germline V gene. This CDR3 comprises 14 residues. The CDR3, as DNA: TGCGCCAGCAGCCTCCTGGACAGGGGGCAAGGCTACACCTTC. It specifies CASSLLDRGQGYTF.

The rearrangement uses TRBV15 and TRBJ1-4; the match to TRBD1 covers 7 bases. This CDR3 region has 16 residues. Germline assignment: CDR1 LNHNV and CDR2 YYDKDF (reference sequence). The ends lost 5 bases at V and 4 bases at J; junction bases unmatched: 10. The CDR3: CATSAETGEINEKLFF. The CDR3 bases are TGTGCCACCAGCGCGGAAACAGGGGAGATTAATGAAAAACTGTTTTTT. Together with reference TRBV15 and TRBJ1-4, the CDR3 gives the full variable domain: DAMVIQNPRYQVTQFGKPVTLSCSQTLNHNVMYWYQQKSSQAPKLLFHYYDKDFNNEADTPDNFQSRRPNTSFCFLDIRSPGLGDTAMYLCATSAETGEINEKLFFGSGTQLSVL.

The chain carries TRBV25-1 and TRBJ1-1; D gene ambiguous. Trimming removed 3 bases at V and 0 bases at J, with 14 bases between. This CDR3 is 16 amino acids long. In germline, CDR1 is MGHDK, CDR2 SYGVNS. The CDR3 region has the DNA TGTGCCAGCAGTGAGGCTCTGACACGCTTGAACACTGAAGCTTTCTTT. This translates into CASSEALTRLNTEAFF.

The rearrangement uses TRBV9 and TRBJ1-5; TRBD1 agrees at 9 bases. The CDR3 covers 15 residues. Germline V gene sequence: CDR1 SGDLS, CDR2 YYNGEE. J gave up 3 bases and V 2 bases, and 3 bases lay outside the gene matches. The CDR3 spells CASSVGQGINQPQHF. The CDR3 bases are TGTGCCAGCAGCGTGGGACAGGGTATCAATCAGCCCCAGCATTTT.

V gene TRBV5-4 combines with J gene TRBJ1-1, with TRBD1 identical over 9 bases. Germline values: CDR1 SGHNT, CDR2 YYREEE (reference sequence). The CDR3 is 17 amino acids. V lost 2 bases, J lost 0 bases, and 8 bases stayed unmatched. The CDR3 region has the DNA TGTGCCAGCAGCTTTTCTACAGGGGGCGGGGTGAACACTGAAGCTTTCTTT. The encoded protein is CASSFSTGGGVNTEAFF.

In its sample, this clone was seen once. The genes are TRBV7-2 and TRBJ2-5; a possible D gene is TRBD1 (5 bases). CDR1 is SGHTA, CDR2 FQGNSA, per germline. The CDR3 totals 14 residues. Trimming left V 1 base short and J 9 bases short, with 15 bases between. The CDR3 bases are TGTGCCAGCAGCTTAGGGCAGGGTCTTGGGTCCCAGTACTTC. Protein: CASSLGQGLGSQYF.

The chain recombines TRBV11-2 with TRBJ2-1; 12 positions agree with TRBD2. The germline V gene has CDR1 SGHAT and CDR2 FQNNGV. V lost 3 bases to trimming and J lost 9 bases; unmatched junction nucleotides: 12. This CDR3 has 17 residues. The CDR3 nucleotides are TGTGCCAGCAGCTTGAACCTCGGACTAGCGGGGAGTTCTGAGCAGTTCTTC. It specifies CASSLNLGLAGSSEQFF.

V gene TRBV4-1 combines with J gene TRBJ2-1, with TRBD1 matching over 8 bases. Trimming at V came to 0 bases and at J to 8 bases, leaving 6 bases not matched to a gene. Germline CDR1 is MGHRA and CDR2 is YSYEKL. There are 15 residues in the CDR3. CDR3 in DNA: TGCGCCAGCAGCCAAGAGGATGACAGGGGCTATGAGCAGTTCTTC. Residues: CASSQEDDRGYEQFF.

The CDR3 DNA sequence: TGCGCCAGCAGCCTCTATGGAGGGTACACAGATACGCAGTATTTT. Its translation: CASSLYGGYTDTQYF. J is TRBJ2-3 and V is TRBV5-1, with D possibly matching TRBD2 (6 bases). Trimming pared 4 bases from V and 2 bases from J, leaving 14 bases between. Germline V gives CDR1 SGHRS, CDR2 YFSETQ. This CDR3 is 15 amino acids long.

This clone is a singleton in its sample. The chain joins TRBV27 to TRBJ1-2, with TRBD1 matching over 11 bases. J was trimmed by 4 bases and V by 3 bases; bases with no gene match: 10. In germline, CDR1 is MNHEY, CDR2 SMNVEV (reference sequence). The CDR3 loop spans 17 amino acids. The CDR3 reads CASSLTGTGGRFYGYTF. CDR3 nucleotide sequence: TGTGCCAGCAGTTTGACCGGGACAGGGGGGAGATTCTATGGCTACACCTTC.

The CDR3 coding sequence is TGTGCCAGCAGTTCTACGGGACAAAGCTCCTACGAGCAGTACTTC. It translates to CASSSTGQSSYEQYF. V usage is TRBV27 and J usage is TRBJ2-7; perhaps TRBD1 as D (6 bases). Germline V gene sequence: CDR1 MNHEY, CDR2 SMNVEV (reference sequence). V lost 4 bases and J lost 0, with 13 bases in between. The length of the CDR3 is 15 residues.

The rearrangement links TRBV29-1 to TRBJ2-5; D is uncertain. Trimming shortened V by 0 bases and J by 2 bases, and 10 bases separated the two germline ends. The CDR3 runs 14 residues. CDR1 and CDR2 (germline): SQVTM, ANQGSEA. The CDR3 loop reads CSVEDIKEQETQYF. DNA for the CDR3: TGCAGCGTTGAAGACATAAAGGAACAAGAGACCCAGTACTTC.

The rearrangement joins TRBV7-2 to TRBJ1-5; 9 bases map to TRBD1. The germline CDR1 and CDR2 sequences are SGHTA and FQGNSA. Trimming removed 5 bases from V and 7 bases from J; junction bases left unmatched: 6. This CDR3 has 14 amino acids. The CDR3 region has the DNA TGTGCCAGCAGCCAAGGACAGGGGATGCAGCCCCAGCATTTT. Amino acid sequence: CASSQGQGMQPQHF. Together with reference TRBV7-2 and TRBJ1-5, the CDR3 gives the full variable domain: GAGVSQSPSNKVTEKGKDVELRCDPISGHTALYWYRQSLGQGLEFLIYFQGNSAPDKSGLPSDRFSAERTGGSVSTLTIQRTQQEDSAVYLCASSQGQGMQPQHFGDGTRLSIL.

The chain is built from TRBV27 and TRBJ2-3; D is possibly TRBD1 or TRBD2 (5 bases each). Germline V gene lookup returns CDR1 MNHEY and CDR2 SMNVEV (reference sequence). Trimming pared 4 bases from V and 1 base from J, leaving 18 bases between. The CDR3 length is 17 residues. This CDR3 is CASSSPLLLGGTDTQYF. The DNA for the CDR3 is TGTGCCAGCAGTTCGCCCCTTTTACTGGGGGGCACAGATACGCAGTATTTT.

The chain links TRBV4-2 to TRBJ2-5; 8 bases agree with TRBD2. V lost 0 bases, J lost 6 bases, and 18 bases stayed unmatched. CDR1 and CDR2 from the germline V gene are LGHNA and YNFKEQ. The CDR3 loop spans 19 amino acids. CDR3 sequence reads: CASSQDGAGTSISRKTQYF. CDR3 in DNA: TGTGCCAGCAGCCAAGATGGCGCCGGGACTAGTATTAGTAGGAAGACCCAGTACTTC.

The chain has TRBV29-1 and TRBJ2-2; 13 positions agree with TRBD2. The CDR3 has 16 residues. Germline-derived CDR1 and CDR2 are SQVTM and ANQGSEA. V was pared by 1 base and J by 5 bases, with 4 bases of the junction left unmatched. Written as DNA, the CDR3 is TGCAGCGTTGAAGCGGGGGGACTAGCGGGAACCGGGGAGCTGTTTTTT. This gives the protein CSVEAGGLAGTGELFF.

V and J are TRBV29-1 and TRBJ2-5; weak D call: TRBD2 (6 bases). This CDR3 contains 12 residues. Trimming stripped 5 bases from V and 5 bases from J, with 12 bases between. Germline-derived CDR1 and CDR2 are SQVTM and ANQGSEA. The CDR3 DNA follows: TGCAGCGTTCGGAGGGCCGAGGAGACCCAGTACTTC. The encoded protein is CSVRRAEETQYF.